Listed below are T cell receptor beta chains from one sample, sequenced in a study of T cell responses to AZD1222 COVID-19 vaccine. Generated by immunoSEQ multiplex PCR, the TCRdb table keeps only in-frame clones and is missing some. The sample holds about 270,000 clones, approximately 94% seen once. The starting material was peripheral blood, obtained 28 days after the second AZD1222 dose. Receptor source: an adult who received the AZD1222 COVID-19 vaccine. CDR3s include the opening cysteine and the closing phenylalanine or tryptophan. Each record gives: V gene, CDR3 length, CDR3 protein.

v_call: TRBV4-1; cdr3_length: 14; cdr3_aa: CASSPGTSPGELFF
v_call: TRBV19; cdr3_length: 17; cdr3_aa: CASSADPSAHSTGELFF
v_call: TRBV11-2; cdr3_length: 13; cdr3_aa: CASQRLGEEEQYF
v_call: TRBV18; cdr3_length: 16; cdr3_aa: CASSPPDGLANYGYTF
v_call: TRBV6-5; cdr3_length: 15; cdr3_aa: CASTQTSGVSYEQYF
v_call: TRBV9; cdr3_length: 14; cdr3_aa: CASSVGDYPLEQYF
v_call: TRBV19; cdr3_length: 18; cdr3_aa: CASSMWTGDLDSNQPQHF
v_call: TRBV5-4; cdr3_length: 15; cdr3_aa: CASSSPQGGSYEQYF
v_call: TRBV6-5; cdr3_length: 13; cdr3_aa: CASSKGTNYEQYF
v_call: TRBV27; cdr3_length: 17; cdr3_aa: CASSPGQGALGANVLTF
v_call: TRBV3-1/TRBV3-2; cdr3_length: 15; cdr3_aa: CASSQEKGLAYEQYF
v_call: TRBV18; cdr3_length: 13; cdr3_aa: CASSPGTPSVLTF
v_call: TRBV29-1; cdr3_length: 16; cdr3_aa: CSVEDPGTSGTDTQYF
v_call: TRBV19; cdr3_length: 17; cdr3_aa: CASSQLVTGEGNYGYTF
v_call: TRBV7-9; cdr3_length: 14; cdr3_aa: CASSAPGRNQPQHF